This T cell receptor beta chain appears in the sequencing data of a study of blood T cells in healthy people across ages. Together with a sample-barcoded 5' primer, a J-beta primer mix was included in a second PCR lasting roughly 6 to 12 cycles. TCRdb independently ran MiXCR on the 5' RACE reads; one entry per CDR3 protein. The sample shows some 1.6 million distinct CDR3 sequences, roughly 32% of them seen only once. Staff drew ten milliliters of peripheral blood from each donor. At least 6.5 million PBMCs were isolated per sample. The CDR3 is made up of 16 amino acids. The germline CDR1 and CDR2 sequences are SGHRS and YFSETQ. Losses at the gene ends were 4 bases for V and 5 bases for J; bases not matched to a gene: 7. This clonotype was observed a few times. Its antigen is undetermined. Findings and caveats of the study: Age showed a roughly linear inverse relationship with TCR beta diversity per million T cells. Without sorted subsets, naive and antigen-experienced compartments could not be conclusively compared.

The rearrangement links TRBV5-1 to TRBJ2-5; 14 bases match TRBD2. The specimen sequenced was blood. The receptor comes from a woman younger than 45 in good health. CDR3 DNA sequence: TGCGCCAGCAGCCCCGGACTAGCGGGGGGCGTTGAGACCCAGTACTTC. Translated, it gives CASSPGLAGGVETQYF.